The 6 T cell receptor beta chains below were found in one sample sequenced in a study of T cell responses to AZD1222 COVID-19 vaccine. TCRdb's copy holds only in-frame clones and misses some; the assay was immunoSEQ multiplex PCR. This sample carries 80,000 to 95,000 clones, about 92% of them seen once, and the ten largest clones take approximately 5.6%. The material sequenced was peripheral blood, taken on day 0 of AZD1222 vaccination. These receptors were collected from an adult in good health.

The chain has TRBV19 and TRBJ2-5, with 12 bases that match TRBD2. CDR1 is LNHDA and CDR2 is SQIVND in the germline V gene (reference sequence). The CDR3 is 15 residues long. V shed 6 bases, J shed 3 bases, and the junction held 5 bases outside the gene matches. This chain's CDR3 is CASSRGLAGKETQYF. DNA for the CDR3: TGTGCCAGTAGCCGAGGACTAGCGGGAAAAGAGACCCAGTACTTC.

The chain is built from TRBV27 and TRBJ1-1; 9 bases are a match to TRBD1. V shed 6 bases and J 11 bases; nucleotides not matched to a gene: 10. The germline CDR1 and CDR2 sequences are MNHEY and SMNVEV (reference sequence). The CDR3 is made up of 13 amino acids. CDR3 protein: CASSGPGQGLAFF. The CDR3 coding sequence is TGTGCCAGCAGCGGACCGGGACAGGGACTTGCTTTCTTT.

This clone has just one count. V usage is TRBV7-6 and J usage is TRBJ2-2; D is perhaps TRBD1 (6 bases). Germline V gives CDR1 SGHVS, CDR2 FNYEAQ. V was clipped by 1 base and J by 0 bases, with 9 bases between them. The CDR3 has 16 residues. CDR3: CASSLGTAPNTGELFF. DNA for the CDR3: TGTGCCAGCAGCTTAGGGACAGCTCCGAACACCGGGGAGCTGTTTTTT.

There are a few counts of this clone. This chain joins TRBV7-6 and TRBJ2-1; no reliable D call. V was pared by 3 bases and J by 3 bases, with 15 bases between. The germline V gene has CDR1 SGHVS and CDR2 FNYEAQ. The CDR3 contains 16 residues. DNA of the CDR3: TGTGCCAGCAGCTTTGTTTCCGGAGATTACTACAATGAGCAGTTCTTC. Translating it yields CASSFVSGDYYNEQFF.

CDR3 amino acids: CASRQGTIDEQYF. As DNA, the CDR3 is TGTGCCAGTCGACAGGGGACTATTGACGAGCAGTACTTC. This chain connects TRBV6-5 to TRBJ2-7, with D possibly TRBD1 on 8 matching bases. The CDR3 is made up of 13 amino acids. V lost 9 bases and J lost 5, with 17 bases in between. Germline V gene data show CDR1 as MNHEY and CDR2 as SVGAGI.

This chain links TRBV30 with TRBJ2-1; D ambiguous. The CDR3 is 14 amino acids. The germline V gene encodes CDR1 GTSNPN and CDR2 SVGIG (reference sequence). V lost 4 bases, J lost 0 bases, and 10 bases lay in between. The CDR3 nucleotides read TGTGCCTGGACCCGCTCTAGCTCCTACAATGAGCAGTTCTTC. Its protein product is CAWTRSSSYNEQFF.